What follows describes a single TCR beta chain. These data belong to a study of blood T cell repertoires in COVID-19. For the study at large: Samples representing acute and convalescent COVID-19 were sourced from the United States, Italy and Spain. PBMCs, B-cell-depleted T cells, or T cells provided the cDNA or gDNA that made up the material.

During active infection, Seattle patients enrolled and were then monitored through disease. The table came from immunoSEQ multiplex PCR; TCRdb's copy has only in-frame clones and leaves some out. The table shows about 130,000 clones, with around nine tenths occurring only once. This clonotype originated in a woman aged 65 to 85 with COVID-19, enrolled during active disease. The specimen was peripheral blood.

The CDR3 spells CAWSVRRGYNSPLHF. As DNA, the CDR3 is TGTGCCTGGAGTGTACGTCGAGGTTATAATTCACCCCTCCACTTT. The rearrangement links TRBV30 to TRBJ1-6; D uncertain. V was clipped by 0 bases and J by 4 bases, with 10 bases between them. CDR1 and CDR2 from the germline V gene are GTSNPN and SVGIG (reference sequence). The CDR3 is 15 amino acids.